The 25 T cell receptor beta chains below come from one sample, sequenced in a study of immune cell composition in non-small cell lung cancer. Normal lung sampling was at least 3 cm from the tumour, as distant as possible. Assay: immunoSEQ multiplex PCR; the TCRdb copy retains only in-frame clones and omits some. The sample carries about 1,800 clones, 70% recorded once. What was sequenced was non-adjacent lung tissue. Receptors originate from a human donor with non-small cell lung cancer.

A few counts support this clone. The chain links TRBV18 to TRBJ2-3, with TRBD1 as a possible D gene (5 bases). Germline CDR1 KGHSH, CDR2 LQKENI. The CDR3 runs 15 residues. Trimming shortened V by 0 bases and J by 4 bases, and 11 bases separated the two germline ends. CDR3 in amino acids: CASSPPTQGPDTQYF. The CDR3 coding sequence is TGTGCCAGCTCACCACCGACCCAGGGCCCAGATACGCAGTATTTT. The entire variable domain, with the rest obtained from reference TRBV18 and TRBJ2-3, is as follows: NAGVMQNPRHLVRRRGQEARLRCSPMKGHSHVYWYRQLPEEGLKFMVYLQKENIIDESGMPKERFSAEFPKEGPSILRIQQVVRGDSAAYFCASSPPTQGPDTQYFGPGTRLTVL.

This CDR3 reads CASSGEGLEQYF. DNA for the CDR3: TGTGCCAGTTCAGGGGAGGGGCTCGAGCAGTACTTC. The genes are TRBV7-9 and TRBJ2-7, with D possibly TRBD2 on 7 matching bases. Germline-derived CDR1 and CDR2 are SEHNR and FQNEAQ (reference sequence). The CDR3 has 12 amino acids. The V and J ends lost 9 bases and 6 bases respectively, with 15 bases between them.

CDR3 DNA sequence: TGTGCCAGCAGCTTACAGCGGGGGGGCCCCACAGATACGCAGTATTTT. It specifies CASSLQRGGPTDTQYF. The chain is built from TRBV5-4 and TRBJ2-3; 10 bases match TRBD2. The CDR3 loop spans 16 amino acids. V dropped 2 bases and J dropped 2; count of bases not matched to a gene: 5. Germline lookup yields CDR1 SGHNT and CDR2 YYREEE (reference sequence).

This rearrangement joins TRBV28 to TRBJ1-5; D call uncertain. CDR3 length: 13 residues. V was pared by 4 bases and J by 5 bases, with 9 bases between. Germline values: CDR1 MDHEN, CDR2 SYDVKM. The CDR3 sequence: CASSSSVYQPQHF. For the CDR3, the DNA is TGTGCCAGCAGTTCCTCGGTCTATCAGCCCCAGCATTTT.

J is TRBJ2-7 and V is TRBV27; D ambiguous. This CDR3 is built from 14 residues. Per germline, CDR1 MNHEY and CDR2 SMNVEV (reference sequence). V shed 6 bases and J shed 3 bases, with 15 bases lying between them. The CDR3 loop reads CASRRLGGDYEQYF. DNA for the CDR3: TGTGCCAGCAGGAGGCTCGGCGGTGACTACGAGCAGTACTTC.

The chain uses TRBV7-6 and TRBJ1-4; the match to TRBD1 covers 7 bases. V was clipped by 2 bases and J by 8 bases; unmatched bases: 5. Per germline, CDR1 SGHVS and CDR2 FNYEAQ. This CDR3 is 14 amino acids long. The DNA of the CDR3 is TGTGCCAGCAGCTTACAGGGGGGAGAGGAAAAACTGTTTTTT. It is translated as CASSLQGGEEKLFF.

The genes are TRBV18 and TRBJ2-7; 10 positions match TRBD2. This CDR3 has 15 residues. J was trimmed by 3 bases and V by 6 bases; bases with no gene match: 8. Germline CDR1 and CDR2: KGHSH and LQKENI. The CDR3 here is CASSQSLAGLYEQYF. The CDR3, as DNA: TGTGCCAGCTCCCAATCACTAGCGGGACTCTACGAGCAGTACTTC.

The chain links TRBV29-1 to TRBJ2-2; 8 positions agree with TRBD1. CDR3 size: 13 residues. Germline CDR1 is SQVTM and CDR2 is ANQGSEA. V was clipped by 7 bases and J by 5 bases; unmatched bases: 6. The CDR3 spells CSGRTGRTGELFF. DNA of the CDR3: TGCAGCGGTCGGACAGGGCGAACCGGGGAGCTGTTTTTT.

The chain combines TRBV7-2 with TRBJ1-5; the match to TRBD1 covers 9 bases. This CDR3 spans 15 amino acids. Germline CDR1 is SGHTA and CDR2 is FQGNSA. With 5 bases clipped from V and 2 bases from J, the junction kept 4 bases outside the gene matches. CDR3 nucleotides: TGTGCCAGCAGCCCTCGGACAGGGGGCAATCAGCCCCAGCATTTT. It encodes CASSPRTGGNQPQHF.

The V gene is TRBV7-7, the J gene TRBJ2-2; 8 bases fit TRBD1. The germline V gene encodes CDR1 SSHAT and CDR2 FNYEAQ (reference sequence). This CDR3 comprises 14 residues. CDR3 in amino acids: CASREQGGAGELFF. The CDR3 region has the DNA TGTGCTAGCCGCGAACAGGGGGGCGCCGGGGAGCTGTTTTTT.

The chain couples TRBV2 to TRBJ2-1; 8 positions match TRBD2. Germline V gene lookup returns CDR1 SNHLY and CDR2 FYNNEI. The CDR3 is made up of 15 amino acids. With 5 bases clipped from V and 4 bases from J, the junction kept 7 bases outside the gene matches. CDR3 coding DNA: TGTGCCAGCAGTTTCTTGCGGGGGGATTACAATGAGCAGTTCTTC. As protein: CASSFLRGDYNEQFF.

In DNA form, the CDR3 reads TGTGCCAGCAGCTCCCTAGCGGGAGCCTACAATGAGCAGTTCTTC. Encoded protein: CASSSLAGAYNEQFF. V usage is TRBV7-6 and J usage is TRBJ2-1; 10 bases fit TRBD2. Germline CDR1 SGHVS, CDR2 FNYEAQ. Trimming cost V 4 bases and J 2 bases; bases outside gene matches: 2. The CDR3 is 15 amino acids.

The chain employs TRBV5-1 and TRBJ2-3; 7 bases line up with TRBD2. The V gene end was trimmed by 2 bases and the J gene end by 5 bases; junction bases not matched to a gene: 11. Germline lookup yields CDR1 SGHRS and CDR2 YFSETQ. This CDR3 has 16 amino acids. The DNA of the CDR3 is TGCGCCAGCAGCTTAGGGGCGACTAGCTCGGGAGATACGCAGTATTTT. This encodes CASSLGATSSGDTQYF.

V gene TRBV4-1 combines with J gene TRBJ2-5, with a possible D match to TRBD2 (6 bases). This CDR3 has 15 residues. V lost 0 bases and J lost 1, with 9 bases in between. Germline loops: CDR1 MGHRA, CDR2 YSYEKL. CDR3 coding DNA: TGCGCCAGCAGCCAAGATATCGGGGGCCAAGAGACCCAGTACTTC. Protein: CASSQDIGGQETQYF.

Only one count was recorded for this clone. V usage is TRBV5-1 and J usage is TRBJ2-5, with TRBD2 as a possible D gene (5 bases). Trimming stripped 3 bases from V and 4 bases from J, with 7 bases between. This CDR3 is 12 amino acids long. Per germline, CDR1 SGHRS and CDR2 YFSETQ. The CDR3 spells CASSSAGETQYF. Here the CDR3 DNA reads TGCGCCAGCAGCTCGGCGGGAGAGACCCAGTACTTC. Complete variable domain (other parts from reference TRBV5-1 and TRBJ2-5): KAGVTQTPRYLIKTRGQQVTLSCSPISGHRSVSWYQQTPGQGLQFLFEYFSETQRNKGNFPGRFSGRQFSNSRSEMNVSTLELGDSALYLCASSSAGETQYFGPGTRLLVL.

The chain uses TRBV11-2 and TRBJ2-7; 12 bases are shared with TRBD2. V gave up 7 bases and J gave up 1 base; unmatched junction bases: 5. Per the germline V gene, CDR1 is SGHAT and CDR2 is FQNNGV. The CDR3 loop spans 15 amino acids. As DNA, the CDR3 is TGTGCCAGCACCTCGGGACTAGCGGGTTCCTACGAGCAGTACTTC. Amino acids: CASTSGLAGSYEQYF.

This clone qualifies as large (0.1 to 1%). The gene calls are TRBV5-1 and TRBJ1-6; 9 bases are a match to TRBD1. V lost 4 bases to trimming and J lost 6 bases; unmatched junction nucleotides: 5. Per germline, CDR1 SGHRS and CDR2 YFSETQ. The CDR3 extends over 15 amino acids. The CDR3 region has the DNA TGCGCCAGCAGCATTGGACAGGGGATTAATTCACCCCTCCACTTT. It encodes CASSIGQGINSPLHF.

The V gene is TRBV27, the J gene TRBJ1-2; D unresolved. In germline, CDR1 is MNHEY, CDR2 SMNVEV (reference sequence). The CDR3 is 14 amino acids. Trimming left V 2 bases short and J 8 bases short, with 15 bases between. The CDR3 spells CASSLLGGSEGYTF. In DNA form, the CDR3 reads TGTGCCAGCAGTTTACTGGGCGGGTCGGAGGGCTACACCTTC.

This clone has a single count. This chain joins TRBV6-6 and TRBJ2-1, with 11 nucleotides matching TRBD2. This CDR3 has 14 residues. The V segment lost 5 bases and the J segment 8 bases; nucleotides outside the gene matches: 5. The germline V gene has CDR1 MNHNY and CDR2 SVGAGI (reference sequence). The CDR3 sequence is CASSRTSGYHEQFF. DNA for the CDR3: TGTGCCAGCAGTCGGACTAGCGGGTATCATGAGCAGTTCTTC.

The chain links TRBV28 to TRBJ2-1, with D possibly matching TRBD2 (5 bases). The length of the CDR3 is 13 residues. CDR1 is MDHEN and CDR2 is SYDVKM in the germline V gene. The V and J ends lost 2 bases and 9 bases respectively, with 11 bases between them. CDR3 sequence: CASSLRTQAEQFF. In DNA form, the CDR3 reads TGTGCCAGCAGTTTACGGACTCAAGCTGAGCAGTTCTTC.

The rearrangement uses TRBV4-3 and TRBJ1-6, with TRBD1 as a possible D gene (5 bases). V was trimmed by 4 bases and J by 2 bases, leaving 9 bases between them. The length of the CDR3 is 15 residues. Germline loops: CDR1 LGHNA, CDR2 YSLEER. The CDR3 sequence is CASSRQGTYNSPLHF. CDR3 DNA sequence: TGCGCCAGCAGCCGGCAGGGCACCTATAATTCACCCCTCCACTTT.

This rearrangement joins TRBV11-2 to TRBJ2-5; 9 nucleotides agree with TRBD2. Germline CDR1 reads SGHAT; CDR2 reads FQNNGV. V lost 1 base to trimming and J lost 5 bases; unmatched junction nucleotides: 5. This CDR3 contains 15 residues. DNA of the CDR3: TGTGCCAGCAGCTTAGGGGCGGGGGGGCCGGAGACCCAGTACTTC. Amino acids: CASSLGAGGPETQYF. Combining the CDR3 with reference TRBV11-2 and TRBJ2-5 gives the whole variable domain EAGVAQSPRYKIIEKRQSVAFWCNPISGHATLYWYQQILGQGPKLLIQFQNNGVVDDSQLPKDRFSAERLKGVDSTLKIQPAKLEDSAVYLCASSLGAGGPETQYFGPGTRLLVL.

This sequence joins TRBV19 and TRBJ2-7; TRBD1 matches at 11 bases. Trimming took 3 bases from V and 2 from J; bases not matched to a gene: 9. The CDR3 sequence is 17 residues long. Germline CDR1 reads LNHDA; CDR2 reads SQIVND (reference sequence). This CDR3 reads CASSIRTGGAEAYEQYF. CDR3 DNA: TGTGCCAGTAGTATTCGGACAGGGGGCGCGGAAGCCTACGAGCAGTACTTC.

CDR3 DNA: TGTGCCAGCAGCTTAGTCTTCGGACAGGGGGTCTACGAGCAGTACTTC. Translation gives CASSLVFGQGVYEQYF. This chain connects TRBV7-2 to TRBJ2-7; 10 bases are a match to TRBD1. Germline-derived CDR1 and CDR2 are SGHTA and FQGNSA. V gave up 1 base and J gave up 3 bases; unmatched junction bases: 6. The CDR3 extends over 16 amino acids.

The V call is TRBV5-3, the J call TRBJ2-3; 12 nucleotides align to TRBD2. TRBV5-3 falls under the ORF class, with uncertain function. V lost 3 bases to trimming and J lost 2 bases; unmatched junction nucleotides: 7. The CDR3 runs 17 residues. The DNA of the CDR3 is TGTGCCAGAAGCTCCTCGCGACTAGCGGGGGCCACAGATACGCAGTATTTT. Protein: CARSSSRLAGATDTQYF.